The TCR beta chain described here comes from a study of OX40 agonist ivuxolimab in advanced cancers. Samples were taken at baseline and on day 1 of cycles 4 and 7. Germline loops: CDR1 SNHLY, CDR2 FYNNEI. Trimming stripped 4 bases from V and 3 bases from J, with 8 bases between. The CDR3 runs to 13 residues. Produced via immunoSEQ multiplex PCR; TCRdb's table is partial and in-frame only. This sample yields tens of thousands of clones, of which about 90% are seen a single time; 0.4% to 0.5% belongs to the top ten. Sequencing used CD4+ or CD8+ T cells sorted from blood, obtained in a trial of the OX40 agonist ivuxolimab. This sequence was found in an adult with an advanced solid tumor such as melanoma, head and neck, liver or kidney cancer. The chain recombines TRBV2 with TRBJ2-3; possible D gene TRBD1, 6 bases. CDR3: CASSGQETDTQYF. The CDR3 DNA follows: TGTGCCAGCAGTGGACAGGAAACAGATACGCAGTATTTT.